This T cell receptor (beta chain) was sequenced for a study of cytomegalovirus exposure and HLA in healthy donors. Whole-study context: From HLA-typed donors, an early data release held approximately 85 million unique TCRs. Study-wide results and limits: When analyzed later, the rates of TCR association showed variation by HLA locus, with DRB1 the most and HLA-C the fewest. There were a few CMV-associated chains whose specificity for CMV antigens was confirmed in vitro.

13 Jbeta primers and 60 Vbeta primers were used for the PCR. Some clones are missing from TCRdb's copy, which holds only in-frame ones; the method was immunoSEQ multiplex PCR. Of under 70,000 clones in the sample, roughly 90% were seen once. Concerning this clone itself: Its specificity is unknown.

This clonotype originated in a woman in her 30s in good health and CMV-seronegative. Sequenced: PBMCs.

In DNA, the CDR3 is TGTGCCAGCAGCTCGGGACTAGCGGGGTCTAAAAACATTCAGTACTTC. The encoded protein is CASSSGLAGSKNIQYF. The chain links TRBV11-3 to TRBJ2-4, with TRBD2 matching 13 bases. CDR1 is SGHNT and CDR2 is YENEEA in the germline V gene. The length of the CDR3 is 16 residues. The ends lost 4 bases at V and 4 bases at J; junction bases unmatched: 4.